Listed below are T cell receptor beta chains from one sample, sequenced in a study of T cell repertoires in cytomegalovirus infection. From the reads, TCRdb called clonotypes with MiXCR, one entry per CDR3 protein. The sample has some 450,000 distinct CDR3 sequences; roughly 30% are singletons. Sequences were obtained from PBMCs. The receptors derive from a human donor in good health (CMV status not recorded). Some clones in this sample may be carry-over from other donors' samples. Both conserved end residues are part of each CDR3. The D gene is left open where the match is weak. The size field is filled for only some rows; it gives once, few, many or a size class.

>TRBJ2-3|.|TRBV11-2|once
TGTGCCAGCAGCTATGGGGCCGAAGCCCCTGAGACGCAGTCTTTT
CASSYGAEAPETQSF
>TRBJ1-4|TRBD1|TRBV6-6|.
TGTGCCAGCAGTCGCCGATATGGGACAGGGGGCGGTGAAAAACTGTTTTTT
CASSRRYGTGGGEKLFF
>TRBJ2-1|TRBD1|TRBV6-2/TRBV6-3|.
TGTGCCCGCAGTTACATAGGGACAGGGGTTCGGCGGGAGCAGTTCTTC
CARSYIGTGVRREQFF
>TRBJ2-2|.|TRBV30|.
TGTGCCTGGAGGGAGGCAGGGTCTTCCGGGGAGCTGTTTTTT
CAWREAGSSGELFF
>TRBJ2-2|TRBD2|TRBV12-3/TRBV12-4|few
TGTGCCAGCAGTTTAAGCGGGGCCTCCGGGGAGCTGTTTTTT
CASSLSGASGELFF
>TRBJ2-7|.|TRBV7-8|.
TGTGCCAGCAGCCCCGTTAGCCTTAGAGGCCACTACGAGCAGTACTTC
CASSPVSLRGHYEQYF
>TRBJ1-1|.|TRBV7-8|many
TGTGCCAGCAGCGTCACAGGGAAGAACACTGAAGCTTTCTTT
CASSVTGKNTEAFF
>TRBJ1-4|.|TRBV5-1|few
TGCGCCAGCAGCTTGGGGCAGGGTCAACTGTTTTTT
CASSLGQGQLFF
>TRBJ2-7|.|TRBV7-2|.
TGTGCCAGCTCACCTTTAGTACCCGCCTGGCGTGGGGCATACGAGCAGTACTTC
CASSPLVPAWRGAYEQYF
>TRBJ2-7|.|TRBV28|few
TGTGCCAGCAATTCGGGACCGGGAACGCAGTACTTC
CASNSGPGTQYF
>TRBJ1-1|TRBD1|TRBV25-1|.
TGTGCCACCGGGACAGGGAACACTGAAGCTTTCTTT
CATGTGNTEAFF
>TRBJ1-5|.|TRBV6-2/TRBV6-3|.
TGTGCCAGCAGTTACGGGGTAAGGGGTCAGCCCCAGCATTTT
CASSYGVRGQPQHF
>TRBJ1-2|TRBD1|TRBV10-3|.
TGTGCCATCAGTACGGGACAGGGGGCCTTCGGTGGCTACACCTTC
CAISTGQGAFGGYTF
>TRBJ1-5|TRBD1|TRBV6-2/TRBV6-3|few
TGTGCCAGCAGTAGACAGGGCGTGGAATGGAATCAGCCCCAGCATTTT
CASSRQGVEWNQPQHF
>TRBJ2-7|.|TRBV4-2|.
TGTGCCAGCAGCCAAGATGGTGGCAGGGACCTCTCCTACGAGCAGTACTTC
CASSQDGGRDLSYEQYF
>TRBJ1-4|TRBD1|TRBV15|.
TGTGCCACCAGCAGAGGGACAGGGGTCGAGAAACTGTTTTTT
CATSRGTGVEKLFF
>TRBJ2-7|.|TRBV7-2|many
TGTGCCAGCAGCCGCAGCGGCTCCTACGAGCAGTACTTC
CASSRSGSYEQYF
>TRBJ2-4|.|TRBV6-2/TRBV6-3|.
TGTGCCAGCAGTTACTATTTGGCAAACATTCAGTACTTC
CASSYYLANIQYF
>TRBJ1-2|.|TRBV29-1|few
TGCAGCGTTGAACAGAGGACTAACTATGGCTACACCTTC
CSVEQRTNYGYTF
>TRBJ2-5|.|TRBV28|.
TGTGCCAGCAGTGAGGGGGGGGTTTCTGAGACCCAGTACTTC
CASSEGGVSETQYF
>TRBJ2-1|.|TRBV24-1|.
TGTGCCACCAGTGCGAGAGGACCCCAACACAATGAGCAGTTCTTC
CATSARGPQHNEQFF
>TRBJ2-1|.|TRBV7-6|many
TGTGCCAGCAGCTTAGCGTGGGGGTCTGAGAGTGATAGCTCCTACAATGAGCAGTTCTTC
CASSLAWGSESDSSYNEQFF
>TRBJ1-1|.|TRBV7-9|.
TGTGCCAGCAGCTTATTGCTCCGGGAGAACACTGAAGCTTTCTTT
CASSLLLRENTEAFF
>TRBJ2-3|TRBD1|TRBV7-9|.
TGTGCCAGCAGTCCGACAGGGGGCAAGTTGGCGCAGTATTTT
CASSPTGGKLAQYF
>TRBJ2-2|.|TRBV7-2|many
TGTGCCAGCAGCTTAACTGGCCCGAACACCGGGGAGCTGTTTTTT
CASSLTGPNTGELFF
>TRBJ2-1|.|TRBV15|few
TGTGCCACCAGCAGAGGCAAGGCGGGCAGCTCCTACAATGAGCAGTTCTTC
CATSRGKAGSSYNEQFF
>TRBJ2-3|.|TRBV5-5|.
TGTGCCAGCAGCTATAGGATGCGGGACACAGATACGCAGTATTTT
CASSYRMRDTDTQYF
>TRBJ1-1|.|TRBV6-5|.
TGTGCCAGCATCTCTAGAGGGGCTGGGGACACTGAAGCTTTCTTT
CASISRGAGDTEAFF
>TRBJ2-7|.|TRBV5-6|few
TGTGCCAGCAGCTTGACTCCAGGCTACGAGCAGTACTTC
CASSLTPGYEQYF
>TRBJ1-1|TRBD1|TRBV7-9|few
TGTGCCAGCAGCGGAGGTGGGACAGAGGTTAACGAAGCTTTCTTT
CASSGGGTEVNEAFF
>TRBJ2-1|TRBD2|TRBV6-2/TRBV6-3|.
TGTGCCAGCAGGCCCACCCTCCACCGGGGGGGCCTTACGGCCTACAATGAGCAGTTCTTC
CASRPTLHRGGLTAYNEQFF
>TRBJ2-1|TRBD2|TRBV10-2|.
TGCGCCAGCAGCCCGGGGGGGTTTAATGAGCAGTTCTTC
CASSPGGFNEQFF
>TRBJ1-4|TRBD1|TRBV5-4|.
TGTGCCAGCAGCCCTGGGGGGACAGCCTTTAATGAAAAACTGTTTTTT
CASSPGGTAFNEKLFF
>TRBJ2-7|.|TRBV11-2|few
TGTGCCAGCAGCTTAGCAAGAACTAGGGAAACCTACGAGCAGTACTTC
CASSLARTRETYEQYF
>TRBJ2-2|.|TRBV7-2|many
TGTGCCAGCAGCTCTAGGAGGAGACAACTAACCGGGGAGCTGTTTTTT
CASSSRRRQLTGELFF
>TRBJ1-1|.|TRBV7-8|many
TGTGCCAGCAGCTTAGAGGCCCAGGGGCCTCTGAACACTGAAGCTTTCTTT
CASSLEAQGPLNTEAFF
>TRBJ2-1|.|TRBV4-2|.
TGTGCCAGCAGCCAAGGAATTTACGATGAGCAGTTCTTC
CASSQGIYDEQFF
>TRBJ1-2|TRBD1|TRBV7-2|.
TGTGCCAGCACCTTACGCTCTAGCGACAGGGCCGACTATGGCTACACCTTC
CASTLRSSDRADYGYTF
>TRBJ2-5|TRBD2|TRBV12-3/TRBV12-4|.
TGTGCCAGCAGTCACGGACTAGCGGGGGGCGAGGAGACCCAGTACTTC
CASSHGLAGGEETQYF
>TRBJ1-3|TRBD1|TRBV7-2|.
TGTGCCAGCAGCTTAAAACAGGGGGCTGGAAACACCATATATTTT
CASSLKQGAGNTIYF
>TRBJ1-1|.|TRBV15|.
TGTGCCACCAGCAGGACCCCAGGAATGAACACTGAAGCTTTCTTT
CATSRTPGMNTEAFF
>TRBJ2-1|.|TRBV6-5|.
TGTGCCAGCAGTCACCCTTTAGGGCAGGGAGATTACAATGAGCAGTTCTTC
CASSHPLGQGDYNEQFF
>TRBJ1-5|TRBD1|TRBV7-9|.
TGTGCCAGCAGCTTATTTTCTGACAGGGGAGCTCAGCCCCAGCATTTT
CASSLFSDRGAQPQHF
>TRBJ1-5|.|TRBV28|few
TGTGCCAGCAGTCGCTTAGAGGCGAGGCAGCCCCAGCATTTT
CASSRLEARQPQHF
>TRBJ2-7|.|TRBV19|.
TGTGCCAGTAGTATGACTGCCAGGGAAGGGCAGTACTTC
CASSMTAREGQYF
>TRBJ2-3|.|TRBV3-1|.
TGTGCCAGCAGCCATAAAGCAACAGATACGCAGTATTTT
CASSHKATDTQYF
>TRBJ2-3|.|TRBV7-2|many
TGTGCCAGCAGCCTTCTGGGCCAACAAGATACGCAGTATTTT
CASSLLGQQDTQYF
>TRBJ2-7|TRBD2|TRBV20-1|.
TGCAGTGCTAGAAGGCGGGGGGCATCCTACGAGCAGTACTTC
CSARRRGASYEQYF
>TRBJ2-3|.|TRBV6-6|.
TGTGACAGCAGATGGCAGGGGAAGCAGTATTTT
CDSRWQGKQYF
>TRBJ2-7|.|TRBV4-1|few
TGCGCCAGCAGCCAAGGTGGGACACCGAGCTCCTACGAGCAGTACTTC
CASSQGGTPSSYEQYF